This T cell receptor beta chain was recorded in a study of yellow fever vaccine responses in identical twins (dated by TCRdb to 2016 to 2018). Some background on the complete study: Focusing on identical twins, the study followed the T cell clones that responded to the vaccine, and did so with precision.

The full study reports these points: The T cell response to vaccination in identical twins was reported by the authors to appear partly convergent and partly personalized.

Of note for this clonotype: The specificity of this receptor is unknown. Nothing much larger sits one base from this clone, and base qualities are not available.

The library relied on RT-PCR. TCRdb names Illumina HiSeq 2500 as the instrument used. TCRdb reprocessing: public reads trimmed at Q25 with fastp, clones called with MiXCR, in-frame beta chains kept. Every distinct CDR3 protein forms one entry, paired with its most common genes and DNA. For this sample the table gives 2,200 or so distinct CDR3 sequences, of which around 78% were detected only once. Around 3.4% of the sample belongs to the ten largest clones. There are 13 amino acids in the CDR3, from cysteine to phenylalanine inclusive. This entry keeps only the CDR3 DNA: 39 bases, framed from base 1. CDR1 and CDR2, per the germline V gene, are SNHLY and FYNNEI. Trimming removed 6 bases from V and 4 bases from J, leaving 12 bases between the germline ends.

Sequenced here: T cells from blood (PBMCs), unsorted or a sorted subset (not recorded which), sampled before or after yellow fever vaccination (not recorded which). The V gene is TRBV2 and the J gene is TRBJ1-2; the D gene lacks a confident call. The sequence was obtained from a woman younger than 30 who received the yellow fever vaccine. Donor details come from another sample of the same person, matched by shared clones. The CDR3 region has the sequence CASRREQGYGYTF. The DNA sequence reads TGTGCCAGCAGAAGGGAGCAAGGCTATGGCTACACCTTC. Joined to the reference TRBV2 and TRBJ1-2 proteins, this CDR3 gives the full variable domain: EPEVTQTPSHQVTQMGQEVILRCVPISNHLYFYWYRQILGQKVEFLVSFYNNEISEKSEIFDDQFSVERPDGSNFTLKIRSTKLEDSAMYFCASRREQGYGYTFGSGTRLTVV.